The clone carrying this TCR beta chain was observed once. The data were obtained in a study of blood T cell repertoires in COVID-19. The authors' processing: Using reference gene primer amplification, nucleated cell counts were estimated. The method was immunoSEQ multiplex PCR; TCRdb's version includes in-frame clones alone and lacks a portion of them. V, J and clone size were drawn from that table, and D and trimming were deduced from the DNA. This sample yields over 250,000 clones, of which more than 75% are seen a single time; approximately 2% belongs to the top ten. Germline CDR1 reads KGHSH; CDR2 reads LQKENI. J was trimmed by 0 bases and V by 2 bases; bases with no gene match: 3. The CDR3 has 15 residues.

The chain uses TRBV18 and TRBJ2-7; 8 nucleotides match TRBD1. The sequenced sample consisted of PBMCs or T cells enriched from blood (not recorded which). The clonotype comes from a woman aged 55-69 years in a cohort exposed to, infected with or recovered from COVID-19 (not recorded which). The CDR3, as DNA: TGTGCCAGCTCACCAGGGACAGGAACCTCCTACGAGCAGTACTTC. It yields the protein CASSPGTGTSYEQYF.